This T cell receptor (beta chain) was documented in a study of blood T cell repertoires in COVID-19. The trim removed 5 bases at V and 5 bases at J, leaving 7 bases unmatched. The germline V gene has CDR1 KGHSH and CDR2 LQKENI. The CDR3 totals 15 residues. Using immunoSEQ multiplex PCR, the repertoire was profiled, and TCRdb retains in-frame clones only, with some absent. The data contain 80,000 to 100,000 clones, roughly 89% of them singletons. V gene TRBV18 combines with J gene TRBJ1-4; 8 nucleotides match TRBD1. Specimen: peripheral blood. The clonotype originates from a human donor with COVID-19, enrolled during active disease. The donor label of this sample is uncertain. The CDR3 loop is CASSSQGADNEKLFF. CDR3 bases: TGTGCCAGCTCATCGCAGGGGGCGGACAATGAAAAACTGTTTTTT.